This section outlines one T cell receptor (beta chain) sequence together with its context. Its antigen is still unknown. The data stem from a study of T cell responses to AZD1222 COVID-19 vaccine. Sequencing was performed with immunoSEQ multiplex PCR; in TCRdb, only in-frame clones are kept and a portion is missing. The repertoire consists of under 95,000 clones, with about 83% occurring once and the leading ten covering more than 9%. Regarding the study as a whole: Clonal diversity may have been underestimated in mostly white British donors. Rises in breadth and depth of Spike-specific TCRs came after two AZD1222 doses. It was only a handful of AZD1222 recipients who were seropositive at baseline.

The sequencing here drew on peripheral blood, taken 28 days after the second AZD1222 dose. The sequence was collected from an adult who received the AZD1222 COVID-19 vaccine.

The CDR3 bases are TGTGCCAGCAGCCCGGGACAAACCTTCACAGATACGCAGTATTTT. Encoded protein: CASSPGQTFTDTQYF. The chain employs TRBV5-8 and TRBJ2-3; D might be TRBD1 (6 bases). The CDR3 sequence is 15 residues long. CDR1 and CDR2 (germline): SGHTS, YDEGEE. V was pared by 4 bases and J by 2 bases, with 14 bases between.